Presented here are 13 T cell receptor beta chains from one specimen sequenced in a study of T cell responses to AZD1222 COVID-19 vaccine. The protocol was immunoSEQ multiplex PCR, while the TCRdb copy is restricted to in-frame clones and leaves out a portion. The sample yields around 190,000 clones, 85% to 90% seen once. Sequences were derived from peripheral blood, sampled on day 0 of AZD1222 vaccination. These receptors were obtained from an adult in good health.

The chain joins TRBV28 to TRBJ1-2; TRBD1 matches 7 bases. The germline gives CDR1 MDHEN, CDR2 SYDVKM. CDR3 length equals 14 residues. J lost 6 bases, V lost 6 bases, and 10 bases had no gene match. DNA for the CDR3: TGTGCCAGCAGCCTACCGACAGGGTTCGATGGCTACACCTTC. Its protein is CASSLPTGFDGYTF.

The chain carries TRBV7-3 and TRBJ1-2; 7 nucleotides agree with TRBD1. J lost 3 bases, V lost 2 bases, and 9 bases had no gene match. This CDR3 is 16 amino acids long. Germline CDR1 and CDR2: SGHTA and FQGTGA. DNA for the CDR3: TGTGCCAGCAGCTTACAAGGGACAGTGACGGACTATGGCTACACCTTC. Translation gives CASSLQGTVTDYGYTF.

The chain recombines TRBV7-6 with TRBJ1-2; D is perhaps TRBD1 (5 bases). The CDR3 has 13 amino acids. Trimming removed 1 base from V and 4 bases from J, with 7 bases in between. The V gene's germline CDR1 is SGHVS and CDR2 FNYEAQ. The CDR3 spells CASSLGDSYGYTF. Here the CDR3 DNA reads TGTGCCAGCAGCTTAGGAGACAGCTATGGCTACACCTTC.

The V and J genes are TRBV9 and TRBJ2-7; D is possibly TRBD2 (7 bases). The CDR3 has 18 residues. Per the germline V gene, CDR1 is SGDLS and CDR2 is YYNGEE. Between the trimmed V and J ends, which lost 2 bases and 4 bases, there was a span of 25 bases. The CDR3 region is CASSVKRDTGPSDYEQYF. CDR3 in DNA: TGTGCCAGCAGCGTCAAGCGGGACACAGGACCTAGCGATTACGAGCAGTACTTC.

The CDR3 reads CASSAFERGPNYGYTF. As DNA, the CDR3 is TGTGCCAGCAGCGCCTTTGAAAGGGGCCCAAACTATGGCTACACCTTC. V usage is TRBV9 and J usage is TRBJ1-2; the D gene is possibly TRBD1 (5 bases). Germline assignment: CDR1 SGDLS and CDR2 YYNGEE. Trimming pared 3 bases from V and 2 bases from J, leaving 17 bases between. This CDR3 contains 16 residues.

The rearrangement uses TRBV7-3 and TRBJ2-2, with D possibly TRBD1 on 6 matching bases. V was pared by 5 bases and J by 4 bases, with 14 bases between. The germline V gene has CDR1 SGHTA and CDR2 FQGTGA. This CDR3 is built from 15 residues. CDR3 amino acids: CASSEGQGPTGELFF. The CDR3 DNA is TGTGCCAGCAGCGAGGGGCAGGGGCCCACCGGGGAGCTGTTTTTT.

The chain links TRBV9 to TRBJ2-7; 8 nucleotides align to TRBD1. After removal of 3 bases from V and 2 bases from J, the junction contained 4 bases not matched to a gene. CDR3 length: 14 amino acids. In germline, CDR1 is SGDLS, CDR2 YYNGEE. The CDR3 protein is CASSGQGSTYEQYF. In DNA form, the CDR3 reads TGTGCCAGCAGCGGACAGGGGAGCACCTACGAGCAGTACTTC.

This chain connects TRBV5-6 to TRBJ1-4; D ambiguous. Germline CDR1 SGHDT, CDR2 YYEEEE. The CDR3 spans 15 residues. V shed 3 bases and J shed 5 bases, with 14 bases lying between them. This CDR3 reads CASSWGGGVNEKLFF. CDR3 in DNA: TGTGCCAGCAGCTGGGGTGGTGGAGTGAATGAAAAACTGTTTTTT.

V usage is TRBV7-6 and J usage is TRBJ2-6; D is tentatively TRBD1 or TRBD2 (5 bases each). Germline CDR1 SGHVS, CDR2 FNYEAQ. CDR3 length equals 15 residues. V was shortened by 1 base and J by 3 bases, with 7 bases between the two germline ends. The CDR3 sequence is CASSLGGVGANVLTF. DNA of the CDR3: TGTGCCAGCAGCTTAGGAGGGGTTGGGGCCAACGTCCTGACTTTC.

The chain combines TRBV25-1 with TRBJ1-1; D unresolved. There are 13 residues in the CDR3. Germline loops: CDR1 MGHDK, CDR2 SYGVNS. V gave up 1 base and J gave up 5 bases, with 8 bases separating them. The CDR3 region is CASSESMGTEAFF. DNA of the CDR3: TGTGCCAGCAGTGAATCAATGGGGACTGAAGCTTTCTTT.

The CDR3 DNA reads TGTGCCAGCAGCCCCGGACTAGTCGGCTACGAGCAGTACTTC. This encodes CASSPGLVGYEQYF. This chain joins TRBV5-4 and TRBJ2-7; TRBD2 aligns across 7 bases. Trimming at V came to 4 bases and at J to 3 bases, leaving 7 bases not matched to a gene. Germline lookup yields CDR1 SGHNT and CDR2 YYREEE (reference sequence). This CDR3 has 14 amino acids.

V usage is TRBV28 and J usage is TRBJ1-5; D might be TRBD1 (6 bases). The CDR3 covers 15 residues. Germline CDR1 reads MDHEN; CDR2 reads SYDVKM. The V end was cut by 6 bases, the J end by 1 base, with 13 bases between. The CDR3 reads CASRPSGESNQPQHF. CDR3 DNA sequence: TGTGCCAGCAGACCATCAGGGGAAAGCAATCAGCCCCAGCATTTT. Looking up the rest from reference TRBV28 and TRBJ1-5 gives the full variable domain: DVKVTQSSRYLVKRTGEKVFLECVQDMDHENMFWYRQDPGLGLRLIYFSYDVKMKEKGDIPEGYSVSREKKERFSLILESASTNQTSMYLCASRPSGESNQPQHFGDGTRLSIL.

The chain carries TRBV10-2 and TRBJ2-7; D ambiguous. V shed 6 bases and J shed 2 bases, with 14 bases lying between them. The CDR3 runs 14 residues. Germline lookup yields CDR1 WSHSY and CDR2 SAAADI. CDR3 nucleotide sequence: TGCGCCAGCAGCCCTCGGCGTGGAGCCTACGAGCAGTACTTC. Amino acids: CASSPRRGAYEQYF.